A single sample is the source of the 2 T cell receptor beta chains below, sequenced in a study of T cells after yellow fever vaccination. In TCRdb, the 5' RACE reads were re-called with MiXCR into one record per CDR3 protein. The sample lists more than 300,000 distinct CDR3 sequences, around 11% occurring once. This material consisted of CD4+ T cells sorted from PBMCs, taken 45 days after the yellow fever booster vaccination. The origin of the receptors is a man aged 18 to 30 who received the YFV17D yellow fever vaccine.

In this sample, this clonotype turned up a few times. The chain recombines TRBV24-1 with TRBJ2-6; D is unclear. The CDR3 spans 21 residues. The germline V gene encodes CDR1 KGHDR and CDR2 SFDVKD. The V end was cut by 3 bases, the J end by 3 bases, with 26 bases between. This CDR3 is CATSDPERWEGALSGANVLTF. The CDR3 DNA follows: TGTGCCACCAGTGATCCGGAGAGGTGGGAAGGAGCGTTGAGTGGGGCCAACGTCCTGACTTTC.

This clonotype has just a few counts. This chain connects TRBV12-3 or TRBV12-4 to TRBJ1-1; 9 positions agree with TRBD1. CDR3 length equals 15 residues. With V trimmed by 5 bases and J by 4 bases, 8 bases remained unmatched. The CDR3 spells CASSVGQGMSTEAFF. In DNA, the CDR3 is TGTGCCAGCAGTGTCGGACAGGGGATGAGCACTGAAGCTTTCTTT.